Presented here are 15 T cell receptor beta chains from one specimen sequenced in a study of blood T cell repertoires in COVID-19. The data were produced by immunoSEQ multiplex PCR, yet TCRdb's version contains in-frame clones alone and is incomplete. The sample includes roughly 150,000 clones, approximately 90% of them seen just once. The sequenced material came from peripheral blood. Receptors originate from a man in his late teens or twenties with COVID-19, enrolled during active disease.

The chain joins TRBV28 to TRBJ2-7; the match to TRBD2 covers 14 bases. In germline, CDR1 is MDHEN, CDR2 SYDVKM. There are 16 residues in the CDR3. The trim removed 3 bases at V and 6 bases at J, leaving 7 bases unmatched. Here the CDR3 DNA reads TGTGCCAGCAGTTTCCGACTAGCGGGAGGGCGGGGCGAGCAGTACTTC. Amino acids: CASSFRLAGGRGEQYF.

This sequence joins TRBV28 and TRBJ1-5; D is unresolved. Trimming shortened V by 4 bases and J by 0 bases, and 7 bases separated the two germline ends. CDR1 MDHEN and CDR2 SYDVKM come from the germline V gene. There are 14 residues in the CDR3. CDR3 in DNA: TGTGCCAGCAGTTCAACAAATAGCAATCAGCCCCAGCATTTT. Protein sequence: CASSSTNSNQPQHF.

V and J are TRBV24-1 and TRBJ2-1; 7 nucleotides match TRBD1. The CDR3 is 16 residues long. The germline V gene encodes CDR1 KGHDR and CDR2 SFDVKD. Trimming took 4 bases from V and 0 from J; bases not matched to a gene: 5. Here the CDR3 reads CATSDPQGSSYNEQFF. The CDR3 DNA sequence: TGTGCCACCAGTGACCCACAGGGGTCCTCCTACAATGAGCAGTTCTTC.

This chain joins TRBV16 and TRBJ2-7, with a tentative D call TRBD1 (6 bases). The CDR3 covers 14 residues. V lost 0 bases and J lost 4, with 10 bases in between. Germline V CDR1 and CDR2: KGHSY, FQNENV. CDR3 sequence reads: CASSQSQGVYEQYF. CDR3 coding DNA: TGTGCCAGCAGCCAATCACAGGGTGTATACGAGCAGTACTTC.

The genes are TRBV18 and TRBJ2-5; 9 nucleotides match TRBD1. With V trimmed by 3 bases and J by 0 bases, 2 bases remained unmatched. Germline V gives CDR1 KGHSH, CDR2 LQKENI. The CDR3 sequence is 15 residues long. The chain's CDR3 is CASSPGQGYQETQYF. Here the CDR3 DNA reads TGTGCCAGCTCACCGGGACAGGGCTACCAAGAGACCCAGTACTTC.

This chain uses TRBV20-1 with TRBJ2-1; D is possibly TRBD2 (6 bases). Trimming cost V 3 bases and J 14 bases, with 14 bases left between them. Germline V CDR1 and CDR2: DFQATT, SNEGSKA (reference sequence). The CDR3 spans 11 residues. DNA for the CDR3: TGCAGTGCTAGTCAAGAAGGAGGGGAGTTCTTC. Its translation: CSASQEGGEFF.

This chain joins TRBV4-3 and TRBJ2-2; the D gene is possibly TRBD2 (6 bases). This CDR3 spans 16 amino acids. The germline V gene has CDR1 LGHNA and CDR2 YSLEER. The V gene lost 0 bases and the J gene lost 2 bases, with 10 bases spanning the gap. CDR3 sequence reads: CASSQDPGGNTGELFF. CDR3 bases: TGCGCCAGCAGCCAAGATCCCGGGGGTAACACCGGGGAGCTGTTTTTT.

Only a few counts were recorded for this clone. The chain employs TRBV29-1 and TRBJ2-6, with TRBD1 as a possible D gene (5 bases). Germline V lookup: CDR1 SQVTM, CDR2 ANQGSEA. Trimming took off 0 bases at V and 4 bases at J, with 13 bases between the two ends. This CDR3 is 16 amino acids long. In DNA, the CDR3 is TGCAGCGTTGAAGACAGGGCCGCCCCGGGGGCCAACGTCCTGACTTTC. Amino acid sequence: CSVEDRAAPGANVLTF. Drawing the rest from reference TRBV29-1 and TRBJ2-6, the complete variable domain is SAVISQKPSRDICQRGTSLTIQCQVDSQVTMMFWYRQQPGQSLTLIATANQGSEATYESGFVIDKFPISRPNLTFSTLTVSNMSPEDSSIYLCSVEDRAAPGANVLTFGAGSRLTVL.

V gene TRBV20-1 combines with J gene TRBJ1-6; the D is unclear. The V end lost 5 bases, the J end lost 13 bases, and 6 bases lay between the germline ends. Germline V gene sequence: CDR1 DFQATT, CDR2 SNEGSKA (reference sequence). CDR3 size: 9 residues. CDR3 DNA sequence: TGCAGTGCTGGTCGGCCCCTCCACTTT. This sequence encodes CSAGRPLHF.

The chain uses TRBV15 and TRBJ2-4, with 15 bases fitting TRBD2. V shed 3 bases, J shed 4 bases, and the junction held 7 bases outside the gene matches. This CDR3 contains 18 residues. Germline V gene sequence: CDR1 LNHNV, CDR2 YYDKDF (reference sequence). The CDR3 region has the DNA TGTGCCACCAGCAGTTTGGAAGGGACTAGCGGGGGGAAAAACATTCAGTACTTC. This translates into CATSSLEGTSGGKNIQYF.

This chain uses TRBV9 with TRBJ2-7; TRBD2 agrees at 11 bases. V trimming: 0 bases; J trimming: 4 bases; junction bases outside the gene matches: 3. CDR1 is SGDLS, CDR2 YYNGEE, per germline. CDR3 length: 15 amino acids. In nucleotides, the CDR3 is TGTGCCAGCAGCGTAGCTGGGACTAGCGGTTACGAGCAGTACTTC. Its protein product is CASSVAGTSGYEQYF.

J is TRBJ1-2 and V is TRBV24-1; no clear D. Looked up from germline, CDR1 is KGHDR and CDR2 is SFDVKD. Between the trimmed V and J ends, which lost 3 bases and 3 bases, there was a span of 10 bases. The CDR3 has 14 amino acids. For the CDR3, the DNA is TGTGCCACCAGTGATGCGGCGGCCCACTATGGCTACACCTTC. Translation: CATSDAAAHYGYTF.

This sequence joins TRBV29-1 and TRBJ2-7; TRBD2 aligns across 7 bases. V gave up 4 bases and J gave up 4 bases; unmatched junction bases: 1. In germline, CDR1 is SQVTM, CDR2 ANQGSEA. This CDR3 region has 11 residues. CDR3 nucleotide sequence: TGCAGCGTTGGGGGGGGATACGAGCAGTACTTC. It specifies CSVGGGYEQYF.

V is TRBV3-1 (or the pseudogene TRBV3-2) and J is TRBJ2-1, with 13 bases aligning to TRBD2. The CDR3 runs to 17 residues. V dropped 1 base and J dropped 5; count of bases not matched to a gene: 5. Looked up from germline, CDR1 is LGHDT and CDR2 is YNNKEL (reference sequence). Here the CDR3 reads CASSQAGGTSGNNEQFF. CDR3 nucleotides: TGTGCCAGCAGCCAAGCGGGGGGGACTAGCGGGAACAATGAGCAGTTCTTC.

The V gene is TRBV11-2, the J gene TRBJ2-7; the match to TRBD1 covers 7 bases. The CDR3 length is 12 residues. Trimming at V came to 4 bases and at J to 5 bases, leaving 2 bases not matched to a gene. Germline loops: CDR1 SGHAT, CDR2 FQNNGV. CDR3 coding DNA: TGTGCCAGCAGCTCCGACAGGGACGAGCAGTACTTC. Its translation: CASSSDRDEQYF.